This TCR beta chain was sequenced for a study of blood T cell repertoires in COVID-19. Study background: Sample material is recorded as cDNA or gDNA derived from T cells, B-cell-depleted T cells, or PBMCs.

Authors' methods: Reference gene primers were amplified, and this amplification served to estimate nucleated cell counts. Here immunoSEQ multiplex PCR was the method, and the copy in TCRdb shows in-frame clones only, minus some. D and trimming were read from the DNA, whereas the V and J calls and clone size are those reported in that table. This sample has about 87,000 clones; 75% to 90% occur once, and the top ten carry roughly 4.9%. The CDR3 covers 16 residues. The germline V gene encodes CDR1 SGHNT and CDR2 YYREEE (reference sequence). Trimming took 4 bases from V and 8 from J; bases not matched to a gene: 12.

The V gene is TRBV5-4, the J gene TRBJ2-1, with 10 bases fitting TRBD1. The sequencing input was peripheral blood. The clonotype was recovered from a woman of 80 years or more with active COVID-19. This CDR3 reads CASSARTGTGVDEQFF. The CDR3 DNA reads TGTGCCAGCAGCGCGAGAACCGGGACAGGGGTGGATGAGCAGTTCTTC.